This passage covers 7 T cell receptor beta chains from one sample sequenced in a study of blood T cells in healthy people across ages. The authors ran a second PCR of roughly 6 to 12 cycles using a sample-barcoded 5' primer and a J-beta primer mix. Each CDR3 protein is one row after TCRdb ran MiXCR on the 5' RACE reads. The sample yields roughly 900,000 distinct CDR3 sequences, 25% to 35% seen once. The source material was blood. The origin of the receptors is a woman aged 80 or over in good health.

This clonotype was seen repeatedly, ten times or more. The V call is TRBV4-1, the J call TRBJ1-2; 8 nucleotides line up with TRBD1. This CDR3 contains 15 residues. J gave up 4 bases and V 4 bases, and 8 bases lay outside the gene matches. Germline V gives CDR1 MGHRA, CDR2 YSYEKL. CDR3 DNA sequence: TGCGCCAGCAGCCTTGGACAGGGTATAAGCTATGGCTACACCTTC. This sequence encodes CASSLGQGISYGYTF.

This clonotype was observed many times. The gene calls are TRBV10-3 and TRBJ2-3; D may be TRBD1 (6 bases). CDR1 is ENHRY, CDR2 SYGVKD, per germline. Trimming pared 6 bases from V and 2 bases from J, leaving 15 bases between. CDR3 size: 15 residues. The CDR3 sequence is CAISPEGVYTDTQYF. CDR3 bases: TGTGCCATCAGCCCTGAGGGGGTTTACACAGATACGCAGTATTTT.

The gene calls are TRBV19 and TRBJ1-4; tentatively, D is TRBD1 (5 bases). CDR3 length: 15 amino acids. Germline lookup yields CDR1 LNHDA and CDR2 SQIVND (reference sequence). Deletions cut 5 bases from V and 4 bases from J, with 14 bases between. CDR3 residues: CASSATGTLNEKLFF. CDR3 bases: TGTGCCAGTAGTGCAACCGGGACTCTTAATGAAAAACTGTTTTTT.

This clonotype occurred many times. V usage is TRBV20-1 and J usage is TRBJ2-1, with TRBD2 identical over 11 bases. The CDR3 sequence is 16 residues long. The V segment lost 0 bases and the J segment 7 bases; nucleotides outside the gene matches: 8. Germline-derived CDR1 and CDR2 are DFQATT and SNEGSKA (reference sequence). The CDR3: CSARDSGGASRNEQFF. CDR3 nucleotides: TGCAGTGCTAGAGATAGCGGGGGGGCTTCAAGGAATGAGCAGTTCTTC.

This clonotype occurred many times. This chain uses TRBV5-5 with TRBJ2-4; D may match TRBD1 or TRBD2 (6 bases each). The V end was cut by 1 base, the J end by 2 bases, with 13 bases between. CDR1 and CDR2 from the germline V gene are SGHKS and YYEKEE (reference sequence). CDR3 length equals 16 residues. DNA for the CDR3: TGTGCCAGCAGCTTGTTAACAGGGACTTCCAAAAACATTCAGTACTTC. Translating it yields CASSLLTGTSKNIQYF.

The CDR3 loop reads CASSLLDRASEAFF. The CDR3 coding sequence is TGTGCCAGCAGCCTCCTCGACAGGGCCTCAGAAGCTTTCTTT. The gene calls are TRBV3-1 and TRBJ1-1, with 7 bases aligning to TRBD1. Unmatched junction bases numbered 10, after V lost 4 bases and J lost 8 bases. This CDR3 has 14 residues. Per the germline V gene, CDR1 is LGHDT and CDR2 is YNNKEL (reference sequence). Full variable domain (outside the CDR3, taken from reference TRBV3-1 and TRBJ1-1): DTAVSQTPKYLVTQMGNDKSIKCEQNLGHDTMYWYKQDSKKFLKIMFSYNNKELIINETVPNRFSPKSPDKAHLNLHINSLELGDSAVYFCASSLLDRASEAFFGQGTRLTVV.

There are a few counts of this clonotype. This chain uses TRBV5-1 with TRBJ1-4, with D perhaps TRBD1 (5 bases). The CDR3 length is 24 residues. The V and J ends lost 4 bases and 8 bases respectively, with 45 bases between them. The germline gives CDR1 SGHRS, CDR2 YFSETQ. As DNA, the CDR3 is TGCGCCAGCAGCCCTCGTTCGGATTCGTTTGGGACTCTTCGCTCTCCGGGCTCCGGCGAAAAACTGTTTTTT. Encoded protein: CASSPRSDSFGTLRSPGSGEKLFF.